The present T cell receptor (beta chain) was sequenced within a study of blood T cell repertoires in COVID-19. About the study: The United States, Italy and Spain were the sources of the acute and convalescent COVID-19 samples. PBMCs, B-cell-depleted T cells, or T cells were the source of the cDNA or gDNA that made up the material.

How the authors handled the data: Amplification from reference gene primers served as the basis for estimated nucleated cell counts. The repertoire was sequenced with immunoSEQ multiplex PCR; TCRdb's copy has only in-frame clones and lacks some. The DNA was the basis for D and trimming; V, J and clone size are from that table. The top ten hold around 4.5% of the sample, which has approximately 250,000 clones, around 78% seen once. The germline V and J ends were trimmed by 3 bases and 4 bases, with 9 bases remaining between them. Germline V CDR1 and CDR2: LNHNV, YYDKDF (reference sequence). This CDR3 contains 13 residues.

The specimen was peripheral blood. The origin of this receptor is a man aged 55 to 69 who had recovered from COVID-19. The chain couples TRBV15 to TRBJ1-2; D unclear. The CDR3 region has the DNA TGTGCCACCAGCAGTCGACGGAGCTATGGCTACACCTTC. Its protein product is CATSSRRSYGYTF.